The 9 T cell receptor beta chains given below trace back to one sample, sequenced in a study of blood T cell repertoires in COVID-19. Some clones are missing from TCRdb's copy, which holds only in-frame ones; the method was immunoSEQ multiplex PCR. This sample has some 460,000 clones, with around nine tenths found just once. Sequencing used peripheral blood. Receptors originate from a woman aged 25 to 39 with acute or convalescent COVID-19.

The chain's CDR3 is CASSQRGGRSSGNTIYF. The CDR3, as DNA: TGCGCCAGCAGCCAACGTGGGGGGAGAAGCTCTGGAAACACCATATATTTT. The V call is TRBV4-1, the J call TRBJ1-3; D may be TRBD1 (5 bases). The CDR3 has 17 amino acids. The V gene's germline CDR1 is MGHRA and CDR2 YSYEKL. Deletions cut 2 bases from V and 0 bases from J, with 14 bases between.

In regard to this clone: An end of the junction differs from the germline gene, which may be a read error. The rearrangement joins TRBV13 to TRBJ2-1; TRBD2 agrees at 16 bases. The germline CDR1 and CDR2 sequences are PRHDT and FYEKMQ (reference sequence). The CDR3 runs 18 residues. As DNA, the CDR3 is TGTGCCAGCAGCCTAGGACCGGGGACTAGCGGGGGGGCCTATGAGCAGTTCTTC. As protein: CASSLGPGTSGGAYEQFF.

The chain uses TRBV5-6 and TRBJ1-2; unclear D gene. This CDR3 spans 15 amino acids. The ends were cut back, 1 base at V and 7 bases at J, with 17 bases in the middle. In germline, CDR1 is SGHDT, CDR2 YYEEEE. CDR3 loop: CASSLSGTASSGYTF. For the CDR3, the DNA is TGTGCCAGCAGCTTGTCAGGAACAGCCTCCTCTGGCTACACCTTC.

The chain joins TRBV7-8 to TRBJ2-1; maybe TRBD1 (6 bases). V was trimmed by 4 bases and J by 5 bases, leaving 12 bases between them. This CDR3 has 14 residues. From germline, CDR1 is SGHVS and CDR2 FQNEAQ. The CDR3, as DNA: TGTGCCAGCAGCTCGCGGACAGCTAACAATGAGCAGTTCTTC. Protein product: CASSSRTANNEQFF.

This chain's CDR3 is CASSFRGVEQYF. The DNA for the CDR3 is TGTGCCAGCAGCTTTCGGGGGGTCGAGCAGTACTTC. The chain combines TRBV11-2 with TRBJ2-7, with 7 bases that match TRBD2. The V gene's germline CDR1 is SGHAT and CDR2 FQNNGV. V shed 3 bases and J 6 bases; nucleotides not matched to a gene: 2. CDR3 length equals 12 residues.

This clone was counted only a few times. The J gene is TRBJ2-5, the V gene TRBV29-1; a possible D gene is TRBD1 (6 bases). V lost 0 bases, J lost 2 bases, and 7 bases lay in between. Germline loops: CDR1 SQVTM, CDR2 ANQGSEA. The CDR3 has 13 residues. The CDR3 reads CSVEEGGQETQYF. The CDR3 nucleotides are TGCAGCGTTGAAGAAGGGGGTCAAGAGACCCAGTACTTC. Full variable domain (outside the CDR3, taken from reference TRBV29-1 and TRBJ2-5): SAVISQKPSRDICQRGTSLTIQCQVDSQVTMMFWYRQQPGQSLTLIATANQGSEATYESGFVIDKFPISRPNLTFSTLTVSNMSPEDSSIYLCSVEEGGQETQYFGPGTRLLVL.

This clone was seen only once. V usage is TRBV29-1 and J usage is TRBJ2-2; 10 nucleotides align to TRBD1. Germline CDR1 and CDR2: SQVTM and ANQGSEA. Losses at the gene ends were 7 bases for V and 4 bases for J; bases not matched to a gene: 6. This CDR3 comprises 14 residues. Written as DNA, the CDR3 is TGCAGCGCAAGGACAGGGGGGTTCACCGGGGAGCTGTTTTTT. It codes for CSARTGGFTGELFF.

V usage is TRBV9 and J usage is TRBJ2-5, with 7 bases that match TRBD2. The ends lost 0 bases at V and 5 bases at J; junction bases unmatched: 10. Germline V gene sequence: CDR1 SGDLS, CDR2 YYNGEE. The CDR3 has 16 amino acids. CDR3 DNA sequence: TGTGCCAGCAGCGTAGAGGGGAGGGCCACCGGGGAGACCCAGTACTTC. The encoded protein is CASSVEGRATGETQYF.

Here the CDR3 reads CATSDSRTVYNEQFF. CDR3 in DNA: TGTGCCACCAGTGATTCTAGGACAGTGTACAATGAGCAGTTCTTC. The rearrangement uses TRBV24-1 and TRBJ2-1, with D possibly being TRBD1 (6 bases). The V gene's germline CDR1 is KGHDR and CDR2 SFDVKD. The CDR3 is 15 amino acids. Trimming removed 2 bases at V and 4 bases at J, with 11 bases between.